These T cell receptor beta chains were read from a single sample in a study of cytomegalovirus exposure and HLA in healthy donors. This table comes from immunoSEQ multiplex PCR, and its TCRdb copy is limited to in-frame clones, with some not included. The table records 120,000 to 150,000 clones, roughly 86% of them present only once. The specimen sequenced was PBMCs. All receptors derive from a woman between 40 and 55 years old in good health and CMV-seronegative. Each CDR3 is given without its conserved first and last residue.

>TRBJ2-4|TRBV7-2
ASSLGPGHTLD
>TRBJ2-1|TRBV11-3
ASSLGRESENEQF
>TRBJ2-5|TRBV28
ASSSINRGTQY
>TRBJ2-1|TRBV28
ASSLSGLAYNEQF
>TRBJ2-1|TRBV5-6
ASSLQAGGNEQF
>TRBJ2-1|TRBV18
ASSPGHSGSVDEQF
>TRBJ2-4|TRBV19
ASSIRGGESYIQY
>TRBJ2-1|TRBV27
ASSLVGGLYNEQF
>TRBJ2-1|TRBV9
ASSVVPSSYNEQF
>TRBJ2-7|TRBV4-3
ASSRKRDYEQY
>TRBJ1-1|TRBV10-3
AIRDSLNTEAF
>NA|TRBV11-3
ASSLTGDTTNMTYEQY
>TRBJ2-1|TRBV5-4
ASSSDSSYNEQF
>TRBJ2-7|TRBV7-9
ASSGLAGGSYEQY
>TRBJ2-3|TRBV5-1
ASSGGTSGSADTQY
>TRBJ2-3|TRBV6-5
ASSWDRSYTDTQY
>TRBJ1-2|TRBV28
AVSIREGIQTGCT
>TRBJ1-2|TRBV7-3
ASSSNDIYGYT
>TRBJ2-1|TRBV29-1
SGSGGSSYNEQF
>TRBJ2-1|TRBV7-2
ASSLMTGGGEQF
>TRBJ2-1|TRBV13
ASSALAGGPGKQF
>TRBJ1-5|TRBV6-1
ASSEGRVEPQH
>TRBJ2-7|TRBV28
ASSLTAGETLYEQY
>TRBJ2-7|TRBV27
ASSGWQGAGEQY
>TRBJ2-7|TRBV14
ASSQDRGHHYEQY
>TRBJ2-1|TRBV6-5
ASSYISAGEQF
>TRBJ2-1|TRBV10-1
ASSESPATSGGVMGQF
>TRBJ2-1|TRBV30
AWSLPGLAGNNEQF
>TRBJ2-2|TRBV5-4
ASSLGTRDTGELF
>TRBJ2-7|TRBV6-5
ASSPQGDRGYEQY
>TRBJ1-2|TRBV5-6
ASSSLGADPNGYT
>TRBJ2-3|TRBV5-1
ASSTPRGTTDTQY
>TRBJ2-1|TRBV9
ASRGGLAGVHEQF
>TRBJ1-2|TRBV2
ASSDLRVYGYT
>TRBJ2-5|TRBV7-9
SSSFQGTQAETQY
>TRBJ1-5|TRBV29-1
SVGGFGEPQH
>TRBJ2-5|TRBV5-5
ASSLGSGGLQETQY
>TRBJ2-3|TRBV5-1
ASSLLAGALTDTQY
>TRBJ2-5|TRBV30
AWSVGSPVGDQY
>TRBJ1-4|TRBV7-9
ASSSPGQGKKLF
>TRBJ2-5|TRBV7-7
ASSTTGKETQY
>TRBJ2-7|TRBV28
ASSSPGLLSYEQY
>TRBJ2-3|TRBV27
ASSLMGADTQY
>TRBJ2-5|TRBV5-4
ASSLRGFDPETQY
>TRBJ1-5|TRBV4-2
ASSHSSGGGNQPQH
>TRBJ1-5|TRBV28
ASSLWHRANQPQH
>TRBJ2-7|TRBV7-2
ASSSQGYEQY
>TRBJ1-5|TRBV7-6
ASSLGTGDNQPQH
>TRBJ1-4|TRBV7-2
ASSFAGTGDEKLF
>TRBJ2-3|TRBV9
ASSVAKDTQY
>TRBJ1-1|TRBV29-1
SVDSTGDTEAF
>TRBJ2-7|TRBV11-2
ATSSPGASHEQY
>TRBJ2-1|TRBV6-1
ASSEGWSFPNEQF
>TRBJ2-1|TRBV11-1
ASTRTGYNEQF
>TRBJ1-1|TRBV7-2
ASSLVVGAGEAF
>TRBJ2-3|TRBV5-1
ASSRLGGSADTQY
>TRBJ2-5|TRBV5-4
ASSRPGSGRRKTQY
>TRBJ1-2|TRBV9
ASSGTFAGGYT
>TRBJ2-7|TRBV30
AWSAGGEQY
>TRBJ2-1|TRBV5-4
ASSTPGSGTFEQF